These 9 T cell receptor beta chains came from one sample sequenced in a study of OX40 agonist ivuxolimab in advanced cancers. Assay: immunoSEQ multiplex PCR; the TCRdb copy retains only in-frame clones and omits some. Of about 64,000 clones listed, around four fifths are singletons. The sample consisted of CD4+ or CD8+ T cells sorted from blood, taken in a trial of the OX40 agonist ivuxolimab. The receptors stem from an adult with an advanced solid tumor such as melanoma, head and neck, liver or kidney cancer.

Comments on this clone: An end of the junction differs from the germline gene, which may be a read error. The chain joins TRBV19 to TRBJ1-1; TRBD1 might be the D (5 bases). The CDR3 is 14 residues long. Germline CDR1 LNHDA, CDR2 SQIVND (reference sequence). The CDR3 DNA sequence: TGTGCCAGTAGTATAGGGGGCGGTTACACTGAAACTTTCTTT. Translating gives CASSIGGGYTETFF. The full variable domain, completed using reference TRBV19 and TRBJ1-1, is DGGITQSPKYLFRKEGQNVTLSCEQNLNHDAMYWYRQDPGQGLRLIYYSQIVNDFQKGDIAEGYSVSREKKESFPLTVTSAQKNPTAFYLCASSIGGGYTETFFGQGTRLTVV.

This chain connects TRBV14 to TRBJ1-1; D uncertain. The CDR3 length is 15 residues. CDR1 SGHDN and CDR2 FVKESK come from the germline V gene. The V and J ends lost 2 bases and 3 bases respectively, with 13 bases between them. CDR3 DNA: TGTGCCAGCAGCCAACCGCGGGGATTAGACACTGAAGCTTTCTTT. This gives the protein CASSQPRGLDTEAFF.

The V call is TRBV28, the J call TRBJ1-1; tentative D call: TRBD1 (6 bases). Germline V gene lookup returns CDR1 MDHEN and CDR2 SYDVKM. The germline V and J ends were trimmed by 5 bases and 7 bases, with 11 bases remaining between them. CDR3 length: 12 amino acids. Here the CDR3 DNA reads TGTGCCAGCAGTCTACAGGGAGGTGAAGCTTTCTTT. Amino acid sequence: CASSLQGGEAFF.

This clone was seen a single time. The J gene is TRBJ2-2, the V gene TRBV27, with D perhaps matching TRBD1 or TRBD2 (6 bases each). CDR3 length equals 14 residues. In germline, CDR1 is MNHEY, CDR2 SMNVEV (reference sequence). With 3 bases removed from V and 6 bases from J, the gap between germline ends came to 11 bases. The CDR3 DNA sequence: TGTGCCAGCAGTTTCCTAAGGGGGGCCGGGGAGCTGTTTTTT. This encodes CASSFLRGAGELFF.

The genes are TRBV29-1 and TRBJ2-3; D may match TRBD1 or TRBD2 (5 bases each). The germline CDR1 and CDR2 sequences are SQVTM and ANQGSEA. Trimming removed 2 bases from V and 2 bases from J, with 14 bases in between. The CDR3 runs to 15 residues. DNA of the CDR3: TGCAGCGTTGAATCAACTAGGGGCTACACAGATACGCAGTATTTT. As protein: CSVESTRGYTDTQYF.

V and J are TRBV9 and TRBJ2-1; 7 positions agree with TRBD2. Looked up from germline, CDR1 is SGDLS and CDR2 is YYNGEE. The length of the CDR3 is 14 residues. V lost 2 bases, J lost 8 bases, and 7 bases stayed unmatched. CDR3 in DNA: TGTGCCAGCAGCGTCCGGACTAGTTTCGATGAGCAGTTCTTC. Its protein is CASSVRTSFDEQFF. Based on the CDR3 plus reference TRBV9 and TRBJ2-1, the full variable domain is DSGVTQTPKHLITATGQRVTLRCSPRSGDLSVYWYQQSLDQGLQFLIQYYNGEERAKGNILERFSAQQFPDLHSELNLSSLELGDSALYFCASSVRTSFDEQFFGPGTRLTVL.

The rearrangement joins TRBV4-2 to TRBJ2-7; 8 nucleotides agree with TRBD2. V was pared by 0 bases and J by 0 bases, with 10 bases of the junction left unmatched. The germline gives CDR1 LGHNA, CDR2 YNFKEQ. CDR3 length: 18 amino acids. The CDR3 DNA is TGTGCCAGCAGCCAAGATATCGGGGGGGGGTCGAGCTCCTACGAGCAGTACTTC. This translates into CASSQDIGGGSSSYEQYF.

The V gene is TRBV4-2, the J gene TRBJ2-7; perhaps TRBD2 as D (5 bases). The germline V gene encodes CDR1 LGHNA and CDR2 YNFKEQ. The CDR3 has 14 residues. V was pared by 0 bases and J by 3 bases, with 9 bases between. The CDR3 here is CASSQEGAGYEQYF. CDR3 in DNA: TGTGCCAGCAGCCAAGAAGGTGCGGGCTACGAGCAGTACTTC.

The chain uses TRBV6-5 and TRBJ1-1; the D gene is possibly TRBD1 (6 bases). The CDR3 has 15 amino acids. From germline, CDR1 is MNHEY and CDR2 SVGAGI. The V end lost 6 bases, the J end lost 5 bases, and 19 bases lay between the germline ends. CDR3 nucleotide sequence: TGTGCCAGCAGGATTACGTATCAGGGGACGACTGAAGCTTTCTTT. Translating it yields CASRITYQGTTEAFF.